A single sample is the source of the 13 T cell receptor beta chains below, sequenced in a study of T cells in Graves' hyperthyroidism and ophthalmopathy. Using RNA transcripts as the source, TCR beta CDR3 regions were amplified. The HTBI primer set was used in a first-round RT-PCR of the TCR CDR3. TCRdb ran MiXCR on the multiplex PCR reads and lists one entry per CDR3 protein. The sample yields 250,000 to 350,000 distinct CDR3 sequences, roughly 15% seen once. The material sequenced was blood. These TCRs come from a man under 40 with Graves' hyperthyroidism.

On this clonotype: Since a much larger clone is just one base distant, this may be a read error. The chain combines TRBV5-1 with TRBJ1-5, with no clear D. In germline, CDR1 is SGHRS, CDR2 YFSETQ. The CDR3 runs 13 residues. Deletions cut 0 bases from V and 5 bases from J, with 6 bases between. DNA for the CDR3: TGCGCCAGCAGCTTGGTGGCGGATCAGCCCCAGCATTTT. This encodes CASSLVADQPQHF.

This clonotype turned up a few times. The chain recombines TRBV29-1 with TRBJ2-5; 7 bases align to TRBD2. The V segment lost 6 bases and the J segment 4 bases; nucleotides outside the gene matches: 8. In germline, CDR1 is SQVTM, CDR2 ANQGSEA. There are 13 residues in the CDR3. The DNA for the CDR3 is TGCAGCGTGGGGGGGTTTTATGGAGAGACCCAGTACTTC. Amino acids: CSVGGFYGETQYF.

The chain couples TRBV4-1 to TRBJ2-1; 13 bases are a match to TRBD2. The CDR3 totals 18 residues. The V and J ends lost 0 bases and 1 base, in that order; junction bases with no gene match: 3. Per germline, CDR1 MGHRA and CDR2 YSYEKL. DNA of the CDR3: TGCGCCAGCAGCCAAGAGGGGACTAGCGGGGATTCCTACAATGAGCAGTTCTTC. It is translated as CASSQEGTSGDSYNEQFF.

The sample holds a few counts of this clonotype. The V call is TRBV29-1, the J call TRBJ1-1; D unresolved. V was pared by 4 bases and J by 0 bases, with 9 bases between. The CDR3 spans 13 residues. CDR1 is SQVTM and CDR2 is ANQGSEA in the germline V gene. CDR3 sequence reads: CSVAGQMNTEAFF. CDR3 bases: TGCAGCGTTGCGGGCCAGATGAACACTGAAGCTTTCTTT.

This clonotype was detected ten times or more. This sequence joins TRBV5-1 and TRBJ2-1; 12 bases map to TRBD2. The germline V gene encodes CDR1 SGHRS and CDR2 YFSETQ. This CDR3 contains 17 residues. The junction had 1 base not matched to a gene; V was cut back by 0 bases and J by 0 bases. CDR3 in amino acids: CASSLGLAGVSYNEQFF. As DNA, the CDR3 is TGCGCCAGCAGCTTGGGACTAGCGGGAGTCTCCTACAATGAGCAGTTCTTC.

CDR3 sequence (DNA): TGTGCCAGCGGGGGATTCTCTGGAAACACCATATATTTT. Amino acids: CASGGFSGNTIYF. J is TRBJ1-3 and V is TRBV19; D is perhaps TRBD1 (5 bases). V lost 9 bases and J lost 0, with 9 bases in between. Germline CDR1 reads LNHDA; CDR2 reads SQIVND (reference sequence). This CDR3 has 13 amino acids.

This clonotype occurred a few times. The chain combines TRBV4-1 with TRBJ2-7, with D uncertain. The length of the CDR3 is 14 residues. The V gene lost 4 bases and the J gene lost 13 bases, with 23 bases spanning the gap. CDR1 is MGHRA and CDR2 is YSYEKL in the germline V gene. The CDR3 loop reads CASSPERSDHHAYF. For the CDR3, the DNA is TGCGCCAGCAGCCCAGAGAGGAGCGACCACCATGCCTACTTC.

This clonotype was observed many times. The V gene is TRBV10-3, the J gene TRBJ2-7; D is possibly TRBD1 (5 bases). Germline CDR1 ENHRY, CDR2 SYGVKD. Trimming cost V 0 bases and J 7 bases, with 13 bases left between them. This CDR3 region has 14 residues. Here the CDR3 reads CAISESQGMGEQYF. The CDR3 coding sequence is TGTGCCATCAGTGAGTCCCAGGGCATGGGAGAGCAGTACTTC.

This clonotype was recorded at least ten times. This sequence joins TRBV6-1 and TRBJ2-7, with D unresolved. V was shortened by 6 bases and J by 0 bases, with 9 bases between the two germline ends. The CDR3 runs 13 residues. The germline gives CDR1 MNHNS, CDR2 SASEGT. Here the CDR3 reads CASRFRSSYEQYF. In nucleotides, the CDR3 is TGTGCCAGCAGGTTCAGGAGCTCCTACGAGCAGTACTTC.

This clonotype was recorded a few times. The chain combines TRBV28 with TRBJ2-7; the match to TRBD2 covers 16 bases. In germline, CDR1 is MDHEN, CDR2 SYDVKM. CDR3 length: 18 amino acids. After removal of 3 bases from V and 6 bases from J, the junction contained 11 bases not matched to a gene. DNA for the CDR3: TGTGCCAGCAGTTTTACCCCGGGACTAGCGGGAGGGAAAGGCGAGCAGTACTTC. The encoded protein is CASSFTPGLAGGKGEQYF.

This clonotype was recorded many times. V and J are TRBV24-1 and TRBJ2-3, with 9 bases aligning to TRBD2. The CDR3 runs 16 residues. Looked up from germline, CDR1 is KGHDR and CDR2 is SFDVKD. V lost 4 bases to trimming and J lost 5 bases; unmatched junction nucleotides: 9. The CDR3 spells CATSEPLAGVGDTQYF. CDR3 sequence (DNA): TGTGCCACCAGTGAGCCCTTAGCGGGAGTAGGAGATACGCAGTATTTT.

Concerning this clonotype itself: The conserved closing phenylalanine or tryptophan is absent in this CDR3, likely reflecting a read error. V usage is TRBV18 and J usage is TRBJ2-3; no definite D call. V lost 2 bases to trimming and J lost 3 bases, with 3 bases between them. The germline gives CDR1 KGHSH, CDR2 LQKENI. There are 12 residues in the CDR3. CDR3 loop: CASSPGTDTQYL. The CDR3 nucleotides read TGTGCCAGCTCACCAGGGACAGATACGCAGTATCTT.

On this clonotype: The conserved phenylalanine or tryptophan normally closing the CDR3 is absent here, so this likely arose from a read error. The chain uses TRBV7-9 and TRBJ1-2; no definite D call. V shed 4 bases and J shed 4 bases, with 10 bases lying between them. The germline V gene has CDR1 SEHNR and CDR2 FQNEAQ (reference sequence). The CDR3 is 13 amino acids. CDR3 bases: TGTGCCAGCAGCTCCGGAGCTCTCTATGGCTACACCTCC. It encodes CASSSGALYGYTS.